This T cell receptor (beta chain) was retrieved from a study of T cells after yellow fever vaccination. Overall study context: Fractions low in cell number were prepared with SMART-Seq v4 Ultra Low Input. Study conclusions and caveats: A small share of clonotypes appeared in both CD4 and CD8 compartments. The secondary response showed a weaker magnitude and a faster peak, day 5 versus 15.

5'RACE template switching generated TCR cDNA, adding a universal primer site and UMIs. TCRdb re-called the 5' RACE reads through MiXCR, storing one row per CDR3 protein. The table records hundreds of thousands of distinct CDR3 sequences, roughly 14% of them present only once. This clonotype has more than one count but fewer than ten. The antigen is not known. This sample comprised PBMCs, obtained on the day of the yellow fever booster vaccination. The receptor's source is a man in his thirties or forties who received the YFV17D yellow fever vaccine.

CDR3 sequence reads: CASSSTGGDGNTIYF. The CDR3 DNA is TGTGCCAGCAGTTCTACAGGGGGCGATGGAAACACCATATATTTT. V is TRBV27 and J is TRBJ1-3; 9 nucleotides align to TRBD1. Trimming removed 4 bases from V and 3 bases from J; junction bases left unmatched: 4. CDR3 size: 15 residues. CDR1 MNHEY and CDR2 SMNVEV come from the germline V gene (reference sequence).